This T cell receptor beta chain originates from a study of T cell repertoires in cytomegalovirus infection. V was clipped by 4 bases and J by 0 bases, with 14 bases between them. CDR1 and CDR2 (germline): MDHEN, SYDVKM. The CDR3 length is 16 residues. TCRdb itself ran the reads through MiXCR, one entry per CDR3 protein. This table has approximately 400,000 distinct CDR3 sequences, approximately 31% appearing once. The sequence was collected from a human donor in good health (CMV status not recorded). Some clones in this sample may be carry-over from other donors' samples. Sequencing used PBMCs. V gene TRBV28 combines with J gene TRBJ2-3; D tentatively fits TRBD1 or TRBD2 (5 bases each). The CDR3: CASSYLGGASTDTQYF. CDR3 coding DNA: TGTGCCAGCAGTTATCTTGGGGGTGCTAGCACAGATACGCAGTATTTT.